The rows below give T cell receptor beta chains drawn from one sample of a study of blood T cells in healthy people across ages. TCRdb recomputed calls from the 5' RACE reads with MiXCR, one row per CDR3 protein. The table shows around 800,000 distinct CDR3 sequences, with more than 35% occurring only once. Sequences were obtained from blood. These receptors all come from an elderly man in good health. The CDR3 runs from the conserved cysteine through the conserved F or W. A D gene is named only where the DNA matches it firmly. Only some rows state a clone size, as once, few, many or a class for expanded clones.

CDR3aa	CDR3nt	j_gene	v_gene	d_gene	abundance
CASSLSAGYSYEQYF	TGTGCCAGCAGTTTATCGGCAGGATACTCCTACGAGCAGTACTTC	TRBJ2-7	TRBV12-3/TRBV12-4	.	.
CATSSLGDNEQFF	TGTGCCACCAGCTCGTTAGGGGACAATGAGCAGTTCTTC	TRBJ2-1	TRBV10-3	.	many
CASSLGGETEAFF	TGTGCCAGCAGCTTGGGGGGAGAAACTGAAGCTTTCTTT	TRBJ1-1	TRBV7-8	.	once
CASSQTIHNEQFF	TGTGCCAGCAGTCAGACTATTCACAATGAGCAGTTCTTC	TRBJ2-1	TRBV14	.	many
CASSVGAGEQYF	TGTGCCAGCAGCGTAGGCGCCGGCGAGCAGTACTTC	TRBJ2-7	TRBV9	.	.
CASSLRAGAGYNEQFF	TGTGCCAGCAGCTTAAGGGCGGGAGCAGGGTACAATGAGCAGTTCTTC	TRBJ2-1	TRBV7-3	TRBD2	.
CASSRGTYEQYF	TGCGCCAGCAGTAGAGGCACCTACGAGCAGTACTTC	TRBJ2-7	TRBV10-2	.	many
CASSLENGGIDTYEQYF	TGTGCCAGCAGTTTAGAAAACGGCGGGATTGACACCTACGAGCAGTACTTC	TRBJ2-7	TRBV12-3/TRBV12-4	.	.
CSASGLAGGWEQFF	TGCAGTGCTTCCGGACTAGCGGGAGGTTGGGAGCAGTTCTTC	TRBJ2-1	TRBV20-1	TRBD2	.
CASSTPYGGLQETQYF	TGTGCCAGCAGCACCCCTTACGGAGGGCTCCAAGAGACCCAGTACTTC	TRBJ2-5	TRBV7-2	.	.
CASSLGQRGEQFF	TGCGCCAGCAGCCTAGGCCAGCGGGGTGAGCAGTTCTTC	TRBJ2-1	TRBV5-1	TRBD2	once
CASAMRGPGGLEGYEQFF	TGTGCCAGCGCGATGCGGGGCCCCGGGGGACTAGAGGGGTATGAGCAGTTCTTC	TRBJ2-1	TRBV21-1	.	few
CASSLDSENTGELFF	TGCGCCAGCAGCTTGGACTCAGAGAACACCGGGGAGCTGTTTTTT	TRBJ2-2	TRBV5-1	.	few
CASRVGQGNEKLFF	TGTGCCAGCAGGGTGGGACAGGGTAATGAAAAACTGTTTTTT	TRBJ1-4	TRBV2	TRBD1	.
CASSFGDRAGELFF	TGTGCCAGCAGCTTCGGGGACAGGGCCGGGGAGCTGTTTTTT	TRBJ2-2	TRBV7-3	TRBD1	.
CASKPASGNTGELFF	TGTGCCAGTAAGCCGGCTAGCGGGAACACCGGGGAGCTGTTTTTT	TRBJ2-2	TRBV14	TRBD2	.
CASSSSRDQPQHF	TGTGCCAGCAGCTCCTCGAGAGATCAGCCCCAGCATTTT	TRBJ1-5	TRBV7-9	.	.
CASSSGANFKQETQYF	TGTGCCAGCAGCTCGGGGGCAAACTTTAAGCAAGAGACCCAGTACTTC	TRBJ2-5	TRBV11-2	.	.
CASGPGTLSSYEQYF	TGTGCCAGCGGACCAGGGACTCTCAGCTCCTACGAGCAGTACTTC	TRBJ2-7	TRBV28	.	.
CASSRLAGGGNEQFF	TGTGCCAGCAGCAGACTAGCGGGAGGGGGAAATGAGCAGTTCTTC	TRBJ2-1	TRBV9	TRBD2	.
CASSDSLSHEQYF	TGTGCCAGCAGTGACAGTTTGTCCCACGAGCAGTACTTC	TRBJ2-7	TRBV19	.	.
CASSQVRGLTEAFF	TGTGCCAGCAGCCAAGTCAGAGGTTTGACTGAAGCTTTCTTT	TRBJ1-1	TRBV14	.	.
CSAREGTQLETQYF	TGCAGTGCTAGAGAGGGGACCCAGCTGGAGACCCAGTACTTC	TRBJ2-5	TRBV20-1	.	.
CASSLWGRQGEETQYF	TGCGCCAGCAGCTTGTGGGGGCGACAGGGTGAGGAGACCCAGTACTTC	TRBJ2-5	TRBV5-1	TRBD1	.
CATGSSYEQYF	TGTGCCACCGGGAGTTCCTACGAGCAGTACTTC	TRBJ2-7	TRBV2	.	.
CSARDFSGAYNEQYF	TGCAGTGCTAGAGATTTTAGCGGAGCCTACAATGAGCAGTACTTC	TRBJ2-7	TRBV20-1	.	.
CASGVGYEQYF	TGTGCCAGTGGGGTTGGATACGAGCAGTACTTC	TRBJ2-7	TRBV6-6	.	many
CATSREDRDPEQFF	TGTGCCACCAGCAGAGAAGACAGGGATCCTGAGCAGTTCTTC	TRBJ2-1	TRBV15	TRBD1	.
CASSTRDRVGDEQFF	TGTGCCAGCAGTACCCGGGACAGGGTAGGTGATGAGCAGTTCTTC	TRBJ2-1	TRBV28	TRBD1	.
CASSPGLVGVNNEQFF	TGTGCCAGCAGCCCTGGGCTAGTGGGAGTTAATAATGAGCAGTTCTTC	TRBJ2-1	TRBV12-3/TRBV12-4	.	.
CASSWGVGLMEQYF	TGTGCCAGCAGTTGGGGTGTGGGCTTAATGGAGCAGTACTTC	TRBJ2-4	TRBV27	.	.
CSAQTGSHEQYF	TGCAGCGCACAGACAGGGAGCCACGAGCAGTACTTC	TRBJ2-7	TRBV29-1	TRBD1	many
CASSTLAGPYEQYF	TGTGCCAGCAGCACACTAGCGGGCCCTTACGAGCAGTACTTC	TRBJ2-7	TRBV7-2	TRBD2	.
CASSLDTRLSYNEQYF	TGTGCCAGCAGCTTAGATACGCGCCTCTCCTACAATGAGCAGTACTTC	TRBJ2-7	TRBV7-2	.	few
CASSPRVSGYTF	TGTGCCAGCAGCCCACGGGTGTCCGGCTACACCTTC	TRBJ1-2	TRBV11-2	.	.
CAISVGLAGGTQYF	TGTGCCATCAGCGTAGGACTAGCGGGAGGGACCCAGTACTTC	TRBJ2-5	TRBV10-3	TRBD2	.
CSVESGRGTDTQYF	TGCAGCGTTGAAAGCGGGAGGGGCACAGATACGCAGTATTTT	TRBJ2-3	TRBV29-1	TRBD2	.
CSVERAGAEVETQFF	TGCAGCGTTGAACGAGCGGGAGCAGAGGTAGAGACCCAGTTCTTC	TRBJ2-1	TRBV29-1	TRBD2	few
CSARGTSGSPRVGEQYF	TGCAGTGCTAGGGGGACTAGCGGGAGCCCCAGGGTAGGAGAGCAGTACTTC	TRBJ2-5	TRBV20-1	TRBD2	.
CAWRSGADTGELFF	TGTGCCTGGAGAAGCGGGGCGGACACCGGGGAGCTGTTTTTT	TRBJ2-2	TRBV30	TRBD2	few
CATSRDRAGSTDTQYF	TGTGCCACCAGCAGAGATCGGGCGGGAAGCACAGATACGCAGTATTTT	TRBJ2-3	TRBV15	.	.
CASSLERRYEQYF	TGTGCCAGCAGCTTAGAAAGGAGGTACGAGCAGTACTTC	TRBJ2-7	TRBV7-2	.	few
CATSDQGQGRETQYF	TGTGCCACCAGTGACCAGGGACAGGGGAGAGAGACCCAGTACTTC	TRBJ2-5	TRBV24-1	TRBD1	many
CASTGQYADTQYF	TGTGCCAGCACTGGGCAGTACGCCGATACGCAGTATTTT	TRBJ2-3	TRBV2	.	.
CSAGTSGEITDTQYF	TGCAGTGCAGGAACTAGCGGAGAAATCACAGATACGCAGTATTTT	TRBJ2-3	TRBV20-1	TRBD2	few
CAWSPTGTVVHEQYF	TGTGCCTGGAGTCCTACCGGGACAGTCGTCCACGAGCAGTACTTC	TRBJ2-7	TRBV30	TRBD1	.